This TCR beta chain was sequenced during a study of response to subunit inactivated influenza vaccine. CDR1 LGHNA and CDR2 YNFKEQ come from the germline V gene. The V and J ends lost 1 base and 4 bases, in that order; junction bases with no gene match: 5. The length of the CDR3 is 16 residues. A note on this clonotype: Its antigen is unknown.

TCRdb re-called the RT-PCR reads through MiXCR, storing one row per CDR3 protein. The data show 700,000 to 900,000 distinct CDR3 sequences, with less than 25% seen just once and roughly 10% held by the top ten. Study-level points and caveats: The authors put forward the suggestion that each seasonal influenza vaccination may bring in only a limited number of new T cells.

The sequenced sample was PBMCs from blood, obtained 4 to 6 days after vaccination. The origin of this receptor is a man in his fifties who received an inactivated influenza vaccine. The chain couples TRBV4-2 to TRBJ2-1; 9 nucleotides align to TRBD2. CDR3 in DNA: TGTGCCAGCAGCCAAGTTGATCTAGCGGGGTACAATGAGCAGTTCTTC. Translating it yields CASSQVDLAGYNEQFF.